The 24 T cell receptor beta chains below all came from one sample that was sequenced in a study of blood T cell repertoires in COVID-19. Generated by immunoSEQ multiplex PCR, the TCRdb table keeps only in-frame clones and is missing some. The table records some 270,000 clones, about 82% of them present only once. Sequenced input: peripheral blood. The receptors were sampled from a woman of 80 years or more with COVID-19, enrolled during active disease.

The chain combines TRBV3-1 (or the pseudogene TRBV3-2) with TRBJ1-4; 7 positions agree with TRBD1. Trimming at V came to 2 bases and at J to 4 bases, leaving 4 bases not matched to a gene. Germline CDR1 is LGHDT and CDR2 is YNNKEL (reference sequence). There are 15 residues in the CDR3. CDR3 nucleotides: TGTGCCAGCAGCCAACAGGGGGGTCATAATGAAAAACTGTTTTTT. Translating it yields CASSQQGGHNEKLFF.

Ten or more counts support this clone. The genes are TRBV6-5 and TRBJ2-7; the match to TRBD1 covers 9 bases. CDR3 length: 16 residues. Germline lookup yields CDR1 MNHEY and CDR2 SVGAGI. The V segment lost 0 bases and the J segment 1 base; nucleotides outside the gene matches: 4. CDR3 bases: TGTGCCAGCAGTTACTCGAGGGACAGGGAGTCCTACGAGCAGTACTTC. Protein product: CASSYSRDRESYEQYF.

This clone appeared once. The chain carries TRBV5-6 and TRBJ1-5; 8 nucleotides line up with TRBD1. Unmatched junction bases numbered 1, after V lost 2 bases and J lost 9 bases. The CDR3 is 12 amino acids. From germline, CDR1 is SGHDT and CDR2 YYEEEE. The CDR3 region has the DNA TGTGCCAGCAGCTTAGGACAGGGGCCCCAGCATTTT. Amino acid sequence: CASSLGQGPQHF.

This chain joins TRBV7-9 and TRBJ2-5; 12 nucleotides match TRBD2. CDR1 is SEHNR, CDR2 FQNEAQ, per germline (reference sequence). The CDR3 spans 16 residues. V was pared by 5 bases and J by 0 bases, with 4 bases of the junction left unmatched. The CDR3 sequence is CASSPGLAGYQETQYF. In nucleotides, the CDR3 is TGTGCCAGCAGCCCGGGACTAGCGGGCTACCAAGAGACCCAGTACTTC.

Only one count was recorded for this clone. Other nucleotide sequences in the sample specify the same CDR3. J is TRBJ1-5 and V is TRBV19, with 7 bases identical to TRBD1. The CDR3 has 13 residues. The ends lost 5 bases at V and 5 bases at J; junction bases unmatched: 3. Germline values: CDR1 LNHDA, CDR2 SQIVND (reference sequence). The CDR3 nucleotides read TGTGCCAGTAGTCCAGACAGGGATCAGCCCCAGCATTTT. It is translated as CASSPDRDQPQHF.

The chain couples TRBV6-4 to TRBJ1-6, with 8 positions matching TRBD1. Germline V gene lookup returns CDR1 MRHNA and CDR2 SNTAGT. CDR3 length equals 15 residues. V shed 4 bases, J shed 7 bases, and the junction held 6 bases outside the gene matches. CDR3 amino acids: CASSGTGNLNSPLHF. The CDR3 DNA follows: TGTGCCAGCAGTGGGACAGGGAATTTGAATTCACCCCTCCACTTT.

The chain uses TRBV7-3 and TRBJ2-1, with a weak D call TRBD2 (7 bases). Trimming took off 5 bases at V and 2 bases at J, with 19 bases between the two ends. Germline V lookup: CDR1 SGHTA, CDR2 FQGTGA. CDR3 length: 17 residues. The CDR3 DNA reads TGTGCCAGCAGCCTCCAGGGAACGGGGGGCGCCTACAATGAGCAGTTCTTC. Its protein is CASSLQGTGGAYNEQFF.

J is TRBJ1-3 and V is TRBV6-5, with D maybe TRBD1 (5 bases). The CDR3 spans 15 residues. Germline V gene lookup returns CDR1 MNHEY and CDR2 SVGAGI. V gave up 4 bases and J gave up 0 bases, with 10 bases separating them. CDR3 nucleotide sequence: TGTGCCAGCAGTTGGAAGGGGCACTCTGGAAACACCATATATTTT. Translated, it gives CASSWKGHSGNTIYF.

The chain combines TRBV28 with TRBJ2-3, with 7 bases that match TRBD2. The CDR3 consists of 16 residues. Germline loops: CDR1 MDHEN, CDR2 SYDVKM. V lost 4 bases and J lost 1; bases outside the gene matches: 8. DNA for the CDR3: TGTGCCAGCAGTTCTACTGTCGCGGGGGGCACAGATACGCAGTATTTT. Residues: CASSSTVAGGTDTQYF.

This clone was seen a handful of times. The chain employs TRBV28 and TRBJ1-1; 8 nucleotides line up with TRBD1. This CDR3 region has 13 residues. The germline V gene has CDR1 MDHEN and CDR2 SYDVKM. The J segment lost 6 bases and the V segment lost 6 bases, leaving 6 bases of the junction unmatched. The CDR3 DNA is TGTGCCAGCAGGTCGGACAGGGCCGCTGAAGCTTTCTTT. This sequence encodes CASRSDRAAEAFF.

CDR3 sequence reads: CASSVYRDANTEAFF. DNA for the CDR3: TGTGCCAGCAGCGTTTACAGGGATGCGAACACTGAAGCTTTCTTT. The chain recombines TRBV9 with TRBJ1-1; perhaps TRBD1 as D (6 bases). V was cut by 2 bases and J by 1 base, with 12 bases left in between. The germline CDR1 and CDR2 sequences are SGDLS and YYNGEE. The CDR3 has 15 amino acids.

The chain combines TRBV6-5 with TRBJ1-5; 8 bases match TRBD1. CDR1 and CDR2 from the germline V gene are MNHEY and SVGAGI. V lost 3 bases to trimming and J lost 2 bases; unmatched junction nucleotides: 6. The CDR3 is made up of 16 amino acids. The CDR3: CASSYGQGSGNQPQHF. CDR3 nucleotide sequence: TGTGCCAGCAGTTATGGACAGGGAAGTGGCAATCAGCCCCAGCATTTT.

The rearrangement links TRBV5-4 to TRBJ1-2; no reliable D call. V was pared by 4 bases and J by 6 bases, with 13 bases between. In germline, CDR1 is SGHNT, CDR2 YYREEE (reference sequence). There are 13 residues in the CDR3. CDR3 in DNA: TGTGCCAGCAGCCTGACGGGGATCCATGGCTACACCTTC. Protein: CASSLTGIHGYTF.

The chain employs TRBV3-1 (or the pseudogene TRBV3-2) and TRBJ1-1, with D tentatively TRBD1 (5 bases). The CDR3 is 14 amino acids. Germline V CDR1 and CDR2: LGHDT, YNNKEL (reference sequence). V lost 4 bases to trimming and J lost 1 base, with 10 bases between them. The CDR3 loop reads CASSRTFQNTEAFF. The CDR3, as DNA: TGTGCCAGCAGCCGGACATTTCAGAACACTGAAGCTTTCTTT.

The chain couples TRBV18 to TRBJ2-7, with TRBD1 identical over 8 bases. V shed 6 bases and J 4 bases; nucleotides not matched to a gene: 11. Germline lookup yields CDR1 KGHSH and CDR2 LQKENI. The CDR3 is 15 residues long. The CDR3, as DNA: TGTGCCAGCTCCAAAGGGAGGACAGGGCTTTACGAGCAGTACTTC. It yields the protein CASSKGRTGLYEQYF.

The rearrangement joins TRBV6-4 to TRBJ1-2, with 8 bases identical to TRBD1. The CDR3 covers 13 residues. Germline CDR1 is MRHNA and CDR2 is SNTAGT. Losses at the gene ends were 2 bases for V and 7 bases for J; bases not matched to a gene: 3. For the CDR3, the DNA is TGTGCCAGCAGTGACGACAGGGGAGTTGGCTACACCTTC. It encodes CASSDDRGVGYTF.

The chain couples TRBV14 to TRBJ2-5, with TRBD1 matching 9 bases. V gave up 0 bases and J gave up 0 bases; unmatched junction bases: 5. CDR3 length: 17 amino acids. Per germline, CDR1 SGHDN and CDR2 FVKESK. The CDR3 loop is CASSQESRDRDQETQYF. In DNA, the CDR3 is TGTGCCAGCAGCCAAGAGTCCCGGGACAGGGACCAAGAGACCCAGTACTTC.

This sequence joins TRBV28 and TRBJ1-4; perhaps TRBD1 as D (5 bases). The CDR3 sequence is 14 residues long. Germline-derived CDR1 and CDR2 are MDHEN and SYDVKM. The germline V and J ends were trimmed by 4 bases and 10 bases, with 16 bases remaining between them. CDR3 nucleotides: TGTGCCAGCAGTTGGGTAGGGGATACGGGAAAACTGTTTTTT. Translating gives CASSWVGDTGKLFF.

This chain links TRBV6-5 with TRBJ2-1; tentatively, D is TRBD2 (6 bases). CDR1 and CDR2 from the germline V gene are MNHEY and SVGAGI. V shed 1 base and J shed 7 bases, with 8 bases lying between them. The CDR3 sequence is 13 residues long. In DNA form, the CDR3 reads TGTGCCAGCAGTTACTTTCGGGAGAATGAGCAGTTCTTC. Protein: CASSYFRENEQFF.

This clone has only one observation. The junction departs from the called germline gene at one end, perhaps through a read error. This chain connects TRBV5-1 to TRBJ1-2, with D perhaps TRBD1 (6 bases). CDR3 length: 12 amino acids. Germline V gene sequence: CDR1 SGHRS, CDR2 YFSETQ. DNA for the CDR3: TGCGCCAGCAGCTTGGACAGGGCCAGACTTTCCTTC. Translation gives CASSLDRARLSF.

The V call is TRBV3-1 (or the pseudogene TRBV3-2), the J call TRBJ1-6; D gene uncertain. CDR3 size: 16 residues. The ends were cut back, 4 bases at V and 11 bases at J, with 21 bases in the middle. The germline gives CDR1 LGHDT, CDR2 YNNKEL (reference sequence). The DNA of the CDR3 is TGTGCCAGCAGCCCCAGCCGAGACGGGAGAGGAGCACCCCTCCACTTT. It yields the protein CASSPSRDGRGAPLHF.

The rearrangement joins TRBV7-2 to TRBJ1-3; perhaps TRBD1 as D (5 bases). The CDR3 extends over 14 amino acids. Germline values: CDR1 SGHTA, CDR2 FQGNSA. Trimming pared 7 bases from V and 1 base from J, leaving 11 bases between. The CDR3 loop is CASTPQGSGNTIYF. CDR3 DNA: TGTGCCAGCACCCCGCAGGGTTCTGGAAACACCATATATTTT.

This clone appeared once. This sequence joins TRBV5-4 and TRBJ2-3, with 9 bases aligning to TRBD2. V lost 0 bases, J lost 5 bases, and 7 bases stayed unmatched. The CDR3 spans 16 residues. Germline-derived CDR1 and CDR2 are SGHNT and YYREEE (reference sequence). CDR3 in DNA: TGTGCCAGCAGCTTGGCACTGCGGGGGGGCGGAGATACGCAGTATTTT. This sequence encodes CASSLALRGGGDTQYF. Full variable domain (missing parts from reference TRBV5-4 and TRBJ2-3): ETGVTQSPTHLIKTRGQQVTLRCSSQSGHNTVSWYQQALGQGPQFIFQYYREEENGRGNFPPRFSGLQFPNYSSELNVNALELDDSALYLCASSLALRGGGDTQYFGPGTRLTVL.

The chain couples TRBV7-2 to TRBJ2-1; TRBD1 matches at 9 bases. The CDR3 totals 15 residues. J lost 3 bases, V lost 5 bases, and 5 bases had no gene match. Per germline, CDR1 SGHTA and CDR2 FQGNSA. The CDR3 reads CASSRGQGFYNEQFF. CDR3 sequence (DNA): TGTGCCAGCAGCCGGGGACAGGGCTTCTACAATGAGCAGTTCTTC. Full variable domain (rest looked up from reference TRBV7-2 and TRBJ2-1): GAGVSQSPSNKVTEKGKDVELRCDPISGHTALYWYRQSLGQGLEFLIYFQGNSAPDKSGLPSDRFSAERTGGSVSTLTIQRTQQEDSAVYLCASSRGQGFYNEQFFGPGTRLTVL.